One and the same sample provided the 15 T cell receptor beta chains below, sequenced in a study of CD8+ T cells in alopecia areata. cDNA reverse transcribed from extracted RNA served as the sequencing template. Clones were sequenced by immunoSEQ multiplex PCR, and TCRdb holds only the in-frame ones, with some missing. The sample comprises roughly 100,000 clones, 86% of which are singletons, and around 10% rests with the top ten. Treatment reported: oral pan-JAK inhibitor, 5-10 mg twice daily. The sample here was CD8+ T cells sorted from blood, taken around week 30, from a patient treated with tofacitinib. The receptors stem from a human donor with alopecia areata.

The chain combines TRBV29-1 with TRBJ2-2, with D perhaps matching TRBD1 (6 bases). Trimming took off 8 bases at V and 1 base at J, with 14 bases between the two ends. CDR3 size: 14 residues. From germline, CDR1 is SQVTM and CDR2 ANQGSEA. The CDR3: CSYEGDKNTGELFF. CDR3 DNA sequence: TGCAGCTATGAGGGGGACAAGAACACCGGGGAGCTGTTTTTT.

The rearrangement links TRBV4-1 to TRBJ1-2, with D perhaps TRBD1 (5 bases). The CDR3 covers 15 residues. Germline assignment: CDR1 MGHRA and CDR2 YSYEKL. Between the trimmed V and J ends, which lost 0 bases and 5 bases, there was a span of 13 bases. CDR3 residues: CASSQESRGRYGYTF. The DNA for the CDR3 is TGCGCCAGCAGCCAAGAAAGTCGGGGACGGTATGGCTACACCTTC.

In DNA, the CDR3 is TGTGCTAGTGGTTTACAGGGGATCCACGAGCAGTACTTC. Amino acids: CASGLQGIHEQYF. The chain couples TRBV12-5 to TRBJ2-7, with TRBD1 matching 7 bases. CDR1 is LGHNT and CDR2 is FRNRAP in the germline V gene. The length of the CDR3 is 13 residues. The ends lost 3 bases at V and 5 bases at J; junction bases unmatched: 4.

The chain has TRBV23-1 and TRBJ2-1, with unresolved D. TRBV23-1 is noted as an ORF with a role that remains uncertain. The ends were cut back, 7 bases at V and 7 bases at J, with 14 bases in the middle. This CDR3 has 13 residues. The CDR3 loop reads CASNSRRRNEQFF. CDR3 coding DNA: TGCGCCAGCAATAGCAGGAGAAGAAATGAGCAGTTCTTC.

CDR3 nucleotides: TGTGCCAGCAGCTGGGAACTAAACACTGAAGCTTTCTTT. It is translated as CASSWELNTEAFF. The gene calls are TRBV5-4 and TRBJ1-1; no clear D. This CDR3 region has 13 residues. V gave up 3 bases and J gave up 2 bases, with 8 bases separating them. In germline, CDR1 is SGHNT, CDR2 YYREEE (reference sequence). The full variable domain, rest sourced from reference TRBV5-4 and TRBJ1-1, is ETGVTQSPTHLIKTRGQQVTLRCSSQSGHNTVSWYQQALGQGPQFIFQYYREEENGRGNFPPRFSGLQFPNYSSELNVNALELDDSALYLCASSWELNTEAFFGQGTRLTVV.

This clone was counted once. CDR3 coding DNA: TGCAGCGTTGTCAAGAGAGGCACAGATACGCAGTATTTT. As protein: CSVVKRGTDTQYF. This chain links TRBV29-1 with TRBJ2-3; D remains ambiguous. Germline V gives CDR1 SQVTM, CDR2 ANQGSEA. Trimming pared 4 bases from V and 1 base from J, leaving 9 bases between. The CDR3 contains 13 residues.

V is TRBV27 and J is TRBJ2-7; the D gene is possibly TRBD1 (6 bases). Germline V gives CDR1 MNHEY, CDR2 SMNVEV (reference sequence). CDR3 length: 14 amino acids. Trimming shortened V by 2 bases and J by 2 bases, and 10 bases separated the two germline ends. The CDR3 protein is CASSLQAGAYEQYF. In nucleotides, the CDR3 is TGTGCCAGCAGTTTACAGGCAGGGGCCTACGAGCAGTACTTC.

This clone was counted a few times. The V and J genes are TRBV27 and TRBJ2-5, with D hard to call. Germline CDR1 MNHEY, CDR2 SMNVEV (reference sequence). This CDR3 comprises 15 residues. Trimming pared 0 bases from V and 2 bases from J, leaving 10 bases between. The CDR3 coding sequence is TGTGCCAGCAGTTTATCCCCCAGTTTGCAAGAGACCCAGTACTTC. This sequence encodes CASSLSPSLQETQYF.

This clone was counted a few times. The V gene is TRBV4-1, the J gene TRBJ1-5; no clear D gene. The V and J ends lost 4 bases and 7 bases respectively, with 20 bases between them. Germline V gives CDR1 MGHRA, CDR2 YSYEKL. The CDR3 has 16 residues. CDR3: CASSPYLGGKGQPQHF. DNA of the CDR3: TGCGCCAGCAGCCCCTACCTCGGAGGGAAGGGCCAGCCCCAGCATTTT.

The chain uses TRBV6-1 and TRBJ1-2; D not certain. The length of the CDR3 is 15 residues. The germline gives CDR1 MNHNS, CDR2 SASEGT. V lost 7 bases to trimming and J lost 6 bases, with 21 bases between them. The CDR3 loop reads CASTPEEAGPHGYTF. The CDR3 region has the DNA TGTGCCAGCACCCCAGAGGAGGCAGGCCCCCATGGCTACACCTTC.

This chain joins TRBV11-2 and TRBJ1-2, with D unresolved. CDR1 is SGHAT and CDR2 is FQNNGV in the germline V gene. The CDR3 covers 11 residues. Deletions cut 4 bases from V and 6 bases from J, with 6 bases between. This chain's CDR3 is CASSSPDGYTF. The DNA for the CDR3 is TGTGCCAGCAGCTCTCCCGATGGCTACACCTTC.

Worth noting for this clone: One end of the junction fails to match germline, which may point to a read error. The CDR3 bases are TGTGCCAGCAGCCCTAGCGGGGGGAGCACAGATACGCATTATTTT. It is translated as CASSPSGGSTDTHYF. The V call is TRBV2, the J call TRBJ2-3, with 11 bases aligning to TRBD2. Germline CDR1 and CDR2: SNHLY and FYNNEI. This CDR3 region has 15 residues.

This clone was counted a single time. This rearrangement joins TRBV25-1 to TRBJ2-7; D unresolved. V was clipped by 4 bases and J by 5 bases, with 9 bases between them. Per germline, CDR1 MGHDK and CDR2 SYGVNS. This CDR3 spans 12 amino acids. This chain's CDR3 is CASSGYSDEQYF. DNA for the CDR3: TGTGCCAGCAGTGGGTACAGCGACGAGCAGTACTTC.

This clone was picked up one time. The rearrangement links TRBV13 to TRBJ1-1, with 7 bases lining up with TRBD1. Germline V lookup: CDR1 PRHDT, CDR2 FYEKMQ (reference sequence). The CDR3 consists of 14 residues. J was trimmed by 2 bases and V by 4 bases; bases with no gene match: 4. In nucleotides, the CDR3 is TGTGCCAGCAGCTCCGGGACAGACAACACTGAAGCTTTCTTT. It yields the protein CASSSGTDNTEAFF.

This clone was counted once. The genes are TRBV27 and TRBJ2-6, with TRBD1 identical over 8 bases. The V segment lost 5 bases and the J segment 4 bases; nucleotides outside the gene matches: 4. Germline V gene sequence: CDR1 MNHEY, CDR2 SMNVEV (reference sequence). CDR3 length equals 15 residues. CDR3: CASSQTGAGANVLTF. CDR3 bases: TGTGCCAGCAGTCAGACAGGGGCAGGGGCCAACGTCCTGACTTTC.